Listed here are 10 T cell receptor beta chains from one sample, sequenced in a study of cytomegalovirus exposure and HLA in healthy donors. Amplification used 60 Vbeta primers and 13 Jbeta primers. Produced via immunoSEQ multiplex PCR; TCRdb's table is partial and in-frame only. The table lists 130,000 or so clones, around 79% of them singletons. Material: PBMCs. These receptors were obtained from a woman in her 40s in good health and CMV-seropositive.

The chain recombines TRBV5-4 with TRBJ1-1; D unclear. Germline V gives CDR1 SGHNT, CDR2 YYREEE (reference sequence). This CDR3 has 14 amino acids. With 6 bases removed from V and 4 bases from J, the gap between germline ends came to 16 bases. The CDR3 nucleotides read TGTGCCAGCACCAAAGCACGGGGAGTCACTGAAGCTTTCTTT. Encoded protein: CASTKARGVTEAFF.

The chain recombines TRBV7-8 with TRBJ1-4; 8 bases align to TRBD1. The CDR3 is 15 residues long. V shed 5 bases, J shed 7 bases, and the junction held 9 bases outside the gene matches. The V gene's germline CDR1 is SGHVS and CDR2 FQNEAQ. DNA of the CDR3: TGTGCCAGCAGCCCCCAGGGGGCGAACGGTGAAAAACTGTTTTTT. Translated: CASSPQGANGEKLFF.

The V and J genes are TRBV9 and TRBJ2-3, with 7 bases aligning to TRBD2. The germline CDR1 and CDR2 sequences are SGDLS and YYNGEE. V was pared by 3 bases and J by 2 bases, with 6 bases of the junction left unmatched. The CDR3 sequence is 15 residues long. The CDR3 DNA follows: TGTGCCAGCAGCGGGGGGGGTGGGGCCACAGATACGCAGTATTTT. Protein: CASSGGGGATDTQYF. Complete variable domain (other parts from reference TRBV9 and TRBJ2-3): DSGVTQTPKHLITATGQRVTLRCSPRSGDLSVYWYQQSLDQGLQFLIQYYNGEERAKGNILERFSAQQFPDLHSELNLSSLELGDSALYFCASSGGGGATDTQYFGPGTRLTVL.

This chain joins TRBV28 and TRBJ2-7; 12 bases line up with TRBD1. This CDR3 region has 15 residues. Germline CDR1 is MDHEN and CDR2 is SYDVKM. The V segment lost 7 bases and the J segment 5 bases; nucleotides outside the gene matches: 9. Here the CDR3 DNA reads TGTGCCAGCACAAAGCCGGGACAGGGGGCTAACGAGCAGTACTTC. It codes for CASTKPGQGANEQYF.

The V gene is TRBV11-3, the J gene TRBJ2-2; 8 bases agree with TRBD2. Germline loops: CDR1 SGHNT, CDR2 YENEEA. The CDR3 is 17 residues long. The junction had 12 bases not matched to a gene; V was cut back by 5 bases and J by 4 bases. The CDR3 sequence is CASSLRKAGEGTGELFF. The CDR3 nucleotides are TGTGCCAGCAGCCTACGTAAAGCGGGAGAGGGCACCGGGGAGCTGTTTTTT.

The chain combines TRBV28 with TRBJ2-5, with 10 positions matching TRBD1. Germline V gene data show CDR1 as MDHEN and CDR2 as SYDVKM. V lost 5 bases, J lost 4 bases, and 4 bases stayed unmatched. The CDR3 sequence is 14 residues long. CDR3 region: CASSIRQGAETQYF. The CDR3 coding sequence is TGTGCCAGCAGTATCAGACAGGGGGCAGAGACCCAGTACTTC.

This chain links TRBV4-3 with TRBJ2-7; TRBD2 is a possible D gene (7 bases). Deletions cut 1 base from V and 7 bases from J, with 11 bases between. This CDR3 is built from 13 residues. CDR1 and CDR2 from the germline V gene are LGHNA and YSLEER. This CDR3 is CASSQAQGGEQYF. In DNA, the CDR3 is TGCGCCAGCAGCCAAGCACAGGGAGGGGAGCAGTACTTC.

The chain recombines TRBV29-1 with TRBJ1-2; possibly TRBD1 for D (6 bases). V lost 6 bases and J 0 bases, leaving 8 bases between the germline ends. The CDR3 is 12 residues long. Looked up from germline, CDR1 is SQVTM and CDR2 is ANQGSEA. The CDR3 nucleotides are TGCAGCGTCGACAGGACTAACTATGGCTACACCTTC. Amino acid sequence: CSVDRTNYGYTF.

The chain joins TRBV29-1 to TRBJ2-7; D possibly corresponds to TRBD1 (5 bases). The ends were cut back, 6 bases at V and 0 bases at J, with 9 bases in the middle. This CDR3 comprises 12 residues. Germline V gene data show CDR1 as SQVTM and CDR2 as ANQGSEA. The CDR3: CSVAGSSYEQYF. The CDR3 DNA sequence: TGCAGCGTCGCAGGGTCCTCCTACGAGCAGTACTTC.

V is TRBV28 and J is TRBJ1-5; D gene unclear. Trimming took 1 base from V and 2 from J, leaving 12 bases between them. The CDR3 consists of 16 residues. Germline assignment: CDR1 MDHEN and CDR2 SYDVKM. In nucleotides, the CDR3 is TGTGCCAGCAGTTTATATACCAGGTTTGGCAATCAGCCCCAGCATTTT. Protein: CASSLYTRFGNQPQHF.